A single TCR beta chain is shown here with its context. The antigen remains undetermined. Every donor contributed approximately 10 milliliters of peripheral blood by blood draw. Germline values: CDR1 SGHDN, CDR2 FVKESK. The CDR3 extends over 13 amino acids. This record comes from a study of blood T cells in healthy people across ages. Study-level results: More naive CD4+ cells and higher diversity marked long-lived donors relative to aged donors.

Then a second PCR, running roughly 6 to 12 cycles, was carried out with a sample-barcoded 5' primer and a J-beta primer mix. Sequencing of every sample gave 3 million or more CDR3-containing paired-end reads. TCRdb processed the 5' RACE reads anew with MiXCR; each CDR3 protein has one entry. The sample has about 1.8 million distinct CDR3 sequences, around half seen once. Specimen: blood. This sequence originates from a woman aged 40 to 50 in good health. The V gene is TRBV14, the J gene TRBJ2-5, with D perhaps matching TRBD1 (5 bases). TRBJ2-7 matches the DNA end more closely, so the J call is doubtful. The CDR3, as DNA: TGTGCCAGCAGCCAAGATTGGGGCAGCGAGCAGTACTTC. Translated, it gives CASSQDWGSEQYF.